This is a list of T cell receptor beta chains from one sample in a study of T cell repertoires in cytomegalovirus infection. TCRdb used MiXCR to reprocess the reads, holding one entry per CDR3 protein. The data contain 80,000 or so distinct CDR3 sequences, 20% to 30% of them singletons. No cognate antigen is known for these TCRs. The input for sequencing was CD8+ T cells from cultured PBMCs, taken from culture after CMV antigen stimulation. The receptors here all came from a human donor in good health (CMV status not recorded). Some clones in this sample may be carry-over from other donors' samples. The CDR3 runs from the conserved cysteine through the conserved F or W. A D gene is named only where the DNA matches it firmly. Only part of the rows carry a size: once, few, many, or a class if the clone is expanded.

V gene: TRBV25-1
CDR3 length: 14
D gene: .
clone size: few
J gene: TRBJ1-1
CDR3 DNA: TGTGCCAGCAGTGTCGAAGATTTGTACACTGAAGCTTTCTTT
CDR3 protein: CASSVEDLYTEAFF

V gene: TRBV6-2/TRBV6-3
CDR3 length: 16
D gene: .
clone size: few
J gene: TRBJ2-2
CDR3 DNA: TGTGCCAGCAGCCCAACCGGACAGAGCAACACCGGGGAGCTGTTTTTT
CDR3 protein: CASSPTGQSNTGELFF

V gene: TRBV5-8
CDR3 length: 15
D gene: .
clone size: .
J gene: TRBJ1-2
CDR3 DNA: TGTGCCAGCAGCTTGGAGATGGTGGTTTACTATGGCTACACCTTC
CDR3 protein: CASSLEMVVYYGYTF

V gene: TRBV6-5
CDR3 length: 13
D gene: .
clone size: few
J gene: TRBJ1-1
CDR3 DNA: TGTGCCAGCAGTCTGTCACCGGACACTGAAGCTTTCTTT
CDR3 protein: CASSLSPDTEAFF

V gene: TRBV9
CDR3 length: 15
D gene: TRBD1
clone size: many
J gene: TRBJ2-5
CDR3 DNA: TGTGCCAGCAGCGCCCGACAGGGGAACCAAGAGACCCAGTACTTC
CDR3 protein: CASSARQGNQETQYF

V gene: TRBV6-6
CDR3 length: 16
D gene: .
clone size: few
J gene: TRBJ1-2
CDR3 DNA: TGTGCCAGCAGTTACTCGAGGGCGCTGGGGGACTATGGCTACACCTTC
CDR3 protein: CASSYSRALGDYGYTF

V gene: TRBV6-2/TRBV6-3
CDR3 length: 15
D gene: .
clone size: many
J gene: TRBJ1-1
CDR3 DNA: TGTGCCAGCAGTTACTCAATACCCGGGAAAACTGAAGCTTTCTTT
CDR3 protein: CASSYSIPGKTEAFF

V gene: TRBV19
CDR3 length: 14
D gene: .
clone size: .
J gene: TRBJ1-6
CDR3 DNA: TGTGCCAGTAATGGACAACCTGATAATTCACCCCTCCACTTT
CDR3 protein: CASNGQPDNSPLHF

V gene: TRBV7-8
CDR3 length: 16
D gene: TRBD1
clone size: many
J gene: TRBJ1-2
CDR3 DNA: TGTGCCAGCAGCTCAGAGCGGGACAGGGGAACCCCTGGCTACACCTTC
CDR3 protein: CASSSERDRGTPGYTF

V gene: TRBV3-1
CDR3 length: 17
D gene: TRBD1
clone size: .
J gene: TRBJ1-1
CDR3 DNA: TGTGCCAGCAGGCAAAGGCCGGGACAGTCTTCTGTTGCTGAAGCTTTCTTT
CDR3 protein: CASRQRPGQSSVAEAFF

V gene: TRBV28
CDR3 length: 15
D gene: TRBD1
clone size: many
J gene: TRBJ2-5
CDR3 DNA: TGTGCCAGCAGTTTAATGACAGGGGCTGTAGAGACCCAGTACTTC
CDR3 protein: CASSLMTGAVETQYF

V gene: TRBV28
CDR3 length: 16
D gene: TRBD1
clone size: few
J gene: TRBJ2-7
CDR3 DNA: TGTGCCAGCAGTTCCCGGGGGGACAGGGGGCGCGACGAGCAGTACTTC
CDR3 protein: CASSSRGDRGRDEQYF

V gene: TRBV5-1
CDR3 length: 15
D gene: .
clone size: .
J gene: TRBJ1-4
CDR3 DNA: TGCGCCAGCAGCAACTCTGGGGGCCCTAATGAAAAACTGTTTTTT
CDR3 protein: CASSNSGGPNEKLFF

V gene: TRBV6-5
CDR3 length: 18
D gene: TRBD1
clone size: .
J gene: TRBJ2-6
CDR3 DNA: TGTGCCAGCAGTTGGACAGGGGGGACCTTTCGAGGGGCCAACGTCCTGACTTTC
CDR3 protein: CASSWTGGTFRGANVLTF

V gene: TRBV27
CDR3 length: 15
D gene: .
clone size: few
J gene: TRBJ2-3
CDR3 DNA: TGTGCCAGCAGTTTAGGGATAGGGGGAGCAGATACGCAGTATTTT
CDR3 protein: CASSLGIGGADTQYF